This T cell receptor beta chain was identified during a study of blood T cell repertoires in COVID-19 (dated by TCRdb to 2018 to 2021). Looking at the study overall: Collaborator samples came from the United States, Italy and Spain and covered acute and convalescent phases of COVID-19. The prospective study material was composed of cDNA or gDNA derived from T cells, B-cell-depleted T cells, or PBMCs. Deeply sampled blood TCRbeta repertoires from subjects exposed to, actively infected with, or recovered from COVID-19 were included in the dataset. A freely available public database, intended as a resource for researchers studying the immune response to SARS-CoV-2, is where the repertoires were released. Samples came from the ongoing ImmuneRACE study (first 160 participants) plus 1,254 subjects from 6 global collaborators. Sample metadata almost always included a de-identified subject ID, COVID-19 status, age in years and sex. Where available, HLA class I and class II types were obtained from metadata supplied by the sample provider rather than from assay-based typing. Results the study describes overall, beyond this receptor: How much clinical and demographic metadata was included differed by source and by participant, and the metadata was provided uncurated.

CDR1 and CDR2, per the germline V gene (reference sequence), are LNHNV and YYDKDF. Germline trimming: 4 bases from V, 1 base from J; junction bases outside gene matches: 7. Measured from the cysteine to the phenylalanine, the CDR3 is 16 residues long. Here the CDR3 DNA is all that survives: 48 bases in frame from base 1. TCRbeta CDR3 regions were amplified from genomic DNA using the immunoSEQ Assay, a bias-controlled multiplex PCR. The original pipeline was this. The number of nucleated cells in each sample was estimated by amplification of reference gene primers within the assay. Sequence reads were collapsed and filtered to measure the absolute abundance of every unique TCRbeta CDR3 rearrangement. For each sample, productive Simpson clonality was calculated as the square root of Simpson's diversity index over productive rearrangements. TCRdb stores this immuneACCESS table with in-frame sequences only. Part of the clones is absent; in the studies checked, under half of the shortfall reflects unresolved V genes, and no reason is known for the rest. V, J and clone size derive from that table, while D and trimming were established from the DNA sequence. Here the sample has under 300,000 clones; 75% to 90% occur a single time. About 4.5% of the sample goes to the ten largest clones.

Another Seattle source contributed samples from volunteer blood donors who had recovered from COVID-19. Each collaborating institution followed its own protocols to collect whole blood in K2EDTA tubes. For TCRbeta analysis, collaborators shipped samples in one of three forms: frozen whole blood, isolated PBMCs, or DNA extracted from either of those sample types. Concerning this clone: Its antigen has not been determined. No much larger clonotype is one base removed from it; base qualities were not supplied.

The origin of this receptor is a man in his 60s who had recovered from COVID-19. The source material was peripheral blood. The chain joins TRBV15 to TRBJ1-1, with 9 junctional bases fitting TRBD1. At the DNA level, the sequence is TGTGCCACCAGCAAACCCGGGACAGGGAAGAACACTGAAGCTTTCTTT. The encoded protein is CATSKPGTGKNTEAFF.